The 7 T cell receptor beta chains presented below share a single source sample, sequenced in a study of blood T cell repertoires in COVID-19. Method: immunoSEQ multiplex PCR; TCRdb's copy keeps in-frame clones and lacks some. The sample consists of about 130,000 clones, about 77% of them appearing once. Sample: peripheral blood. All receptors derive from a man older than 75 with acute or convalescent COVID-19.

This chain links TRBV6-5 with TRBJ1-1; the D is unclear. Trimming cost V 9 bases and J 1 base, with 6 bases left between them. Looked up from germline, CDR1 is MNHEY and CDR2 is SVGAGI. This CDR3 spans 11 amino acids. The CDR3 region has the DNA TGTGCCAGTCGACAGAACACTGAAGCTTTCTTT. As protein: CASRQNTEAFF.

The CDR3 sequence: CAIRPTGSNYGYTF. The DNA of the CDR3 is TGTGCCATCAGACCGACAGGGTCTAACTATGGCTACACCTTC. This chain uses TRBV10-3 with TRBJ1-2; 7 bases fit TRBD1. Germline V gives CDR1 ENHRY, CDR2 SYGVKD. With 6 bases clipped from V and 0 bases from J, the junction kept 4 bases outside the gene matches. This CDR3 comprises 14 residues.

This chain joins TRBV3-1 (or the pseudogene TRBV3-2) and TRBJ1-2, with 8 bases identical to TRBD1. Germline V gene data show CDR1 as LGHDT and CDR2 as YNNKEL (reference sequence). V lost 5 bases and J lost 4; bases outside the gene matches: 6. The CDR3 spans 14 residues. CDR3 DNA: TGTGCCAGCAGCTGGCGGACAGGGACCTATGGCTACACCTTC. Its protein product is CASSWRTGTYGYTF.

J is TRBJ2-4 and V is TRBV25-1, with a possible D match to TRBD2 (6 bases). V was pared by 5 bases and J by 2 bases, with 13 bases between. The CDR3 is 15 amino acids. Germline V gives CDR1 MGHDK, CDR2 SYGVNS. This chain's CDR3 is CASSNLGGSKNIQYF. The CDR3 nucleotides read TGTGCCAGCAGTAACCTGGGGGGATCCAAAAACATTCAGTACTTC. The whole variable domain, filled in from reference TRBV25-1 and TRBJ2-4, reads EADIYQTPRYLVIGTGKKITLECSQTMGHDKMYWYQQDPGMELHLIHYSYGVNSTEKGDLSSESTVSRIRTEHFPLTLESARPSHTSQYLCASSNLGGSKNIQYFGAGTRLSVL.

J is TRBJ1-6 and V is TRBV5-6, with 8 bases that match TRBD1. This CDR3 contains 16 residues. Germline CDR1 is SGHDT and CDR2 is YYEEEE. After removal of 3 bases from V and 3 bases from J, the junction contained 5 bases not matched to a gene. CDR3 nucleotides: TGTGCCAGCAGCTCGGGACAGGTCCGCTATAATTCACCCCTCCACTTT. Translated, it gives CASSSGQVRYNSPLHF. Full variable domain (outside the CDR3, taken from reference TRBV5-6 and TRBJ1-6): DAGVTQSPTHLIKTRGQQVTLRCSPKSGHDTVSWYQQALGQGPQFIFQYYEEEERQRGNFPDRFSGHQFPNYSSELNVNALLLGDSALYLCASSSGQVRYNSPLHFGNGTRLTVT.

The V and J genes are TRBV3-1 (or the pseudogene TRBV3-2) and TRBJ1-4; D gene ambiguous. The CDR3 sequence is 15 residues long. The V end lost 2 bases, the J end lost 9 bases, and 16 bases lay between the germline ends. Looked up from germline, CDR1 is LGHDT and CDR2 is YNNKEL (reference sequence). CDR3 DNA: TGTGCCAGCAGCCAAAATTCGGGGTTAGGACAAAAACTGTTTTTT. It yields the protein CASSQNSGLGQKLFF.

CDR3: CASSLDWSSYEQYF. CDR3 DNA: TGTGCCAGCAGCTTGGACTGGTCTAGTTACGAGCAGTACTTC. This chain links TRBV7-2 with TRBJ2-7; a possible D gene is TRBD2 (5 bases). Germline V gives CDR1 SGHTA, CDR2 FQGNSA. V was cut by 3 bases and J by 4 bases, with 13 bases left in between. CDR3 size: 14 residues.